The clone carrying this TCR beta chain was counted many times. Its specificity is not known. A library of TCRbeta sequences, prepared with unique molecular identifiers, was generated. TCRdb ran MiXCR on the PCR reads and lists one entry per CDR3 protein. The sample carries about 160,000 distinct CDR3 sequences, 11% recorded once. The data derive from a study of T-cell reconstitution after alpha-beta-depleted transplantation in children. Study-level findings and limits: The origin of alpha-beta T cells about two months after transplant was reportedly several hundred expanded graft clones.

The CDR3 contains 14 residues. Per germline, CDR1 LNHDA and CDR2 SQIVND (reference sequence). The V end was cut by 6 bases, the J end by 1 base, with 12 bases between. This receptor was identified in a boy aged 2-9 years with acute myeloid leukemia, due to receive a stem cell transplant. The chain has TRBV19 and TRBJ1-1, with D perhaps matching TRBD1 (5 bases). Sample: PBMCs, taken before TCRalphabeta/CD19-depleted stem cell transplant. This CDR3 reads CASSLGRTNTEAFF. DNA for the CDR3: TGTGCCAGTAGCTTGGGACGTACGAACACTGAAGCTTTCTTT.